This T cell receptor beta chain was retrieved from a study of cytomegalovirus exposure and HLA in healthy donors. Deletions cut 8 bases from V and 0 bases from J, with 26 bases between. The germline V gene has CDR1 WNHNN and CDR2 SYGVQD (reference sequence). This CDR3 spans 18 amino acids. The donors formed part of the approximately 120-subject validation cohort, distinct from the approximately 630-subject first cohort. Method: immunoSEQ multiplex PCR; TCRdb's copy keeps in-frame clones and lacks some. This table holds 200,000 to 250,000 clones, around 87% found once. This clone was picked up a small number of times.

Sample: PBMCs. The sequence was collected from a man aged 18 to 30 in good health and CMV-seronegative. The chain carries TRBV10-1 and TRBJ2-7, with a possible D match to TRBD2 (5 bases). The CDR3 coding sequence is TGCGCCAGCCCCCTGGGAGAGGAGTCCACCTCATCCTCCTACGAGCAGTACTTC. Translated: CASPLGEESTSSSYEQYF.